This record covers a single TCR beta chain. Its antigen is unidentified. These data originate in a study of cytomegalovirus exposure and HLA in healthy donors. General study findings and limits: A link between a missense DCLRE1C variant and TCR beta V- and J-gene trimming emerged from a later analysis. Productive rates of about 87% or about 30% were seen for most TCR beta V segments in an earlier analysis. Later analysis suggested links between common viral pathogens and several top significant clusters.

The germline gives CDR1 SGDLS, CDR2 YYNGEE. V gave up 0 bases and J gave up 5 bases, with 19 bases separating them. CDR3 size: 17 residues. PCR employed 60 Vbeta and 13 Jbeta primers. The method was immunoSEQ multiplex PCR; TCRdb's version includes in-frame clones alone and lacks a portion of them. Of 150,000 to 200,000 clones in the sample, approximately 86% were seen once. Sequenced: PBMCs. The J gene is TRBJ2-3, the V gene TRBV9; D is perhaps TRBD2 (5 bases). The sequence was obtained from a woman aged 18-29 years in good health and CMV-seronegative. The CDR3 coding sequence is TGTGCCAGCAGCGTAGGATTATTGGTAGCGAGGAGAGATACGCAGTATTTT. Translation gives CASSVGLLVARRDTQYF.